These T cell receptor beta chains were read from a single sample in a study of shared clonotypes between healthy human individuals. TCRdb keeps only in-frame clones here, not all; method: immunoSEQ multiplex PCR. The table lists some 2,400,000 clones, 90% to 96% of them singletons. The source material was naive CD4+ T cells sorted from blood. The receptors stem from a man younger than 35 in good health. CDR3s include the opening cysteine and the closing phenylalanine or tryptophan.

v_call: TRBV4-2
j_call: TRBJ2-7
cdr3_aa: CASSQDPGRYEQYF

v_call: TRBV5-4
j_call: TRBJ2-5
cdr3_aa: CASSLPSAETQYF

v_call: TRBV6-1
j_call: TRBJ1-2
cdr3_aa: CASSEFGTAYGYTF

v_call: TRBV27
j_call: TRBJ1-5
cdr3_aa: CASSLLARGDQPQHF

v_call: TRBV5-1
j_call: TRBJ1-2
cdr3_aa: CASSQQGTGSYGYTF

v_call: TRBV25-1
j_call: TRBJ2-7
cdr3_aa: CASSQSYEQYF

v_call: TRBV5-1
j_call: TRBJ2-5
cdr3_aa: CASSPTTAQETQYF

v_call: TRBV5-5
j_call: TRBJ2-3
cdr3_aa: CASSLSSDTQYF

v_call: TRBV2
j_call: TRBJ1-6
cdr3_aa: CASNGVSYNSPLHF

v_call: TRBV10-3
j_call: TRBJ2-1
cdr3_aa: CAISGVAGAGEQFF

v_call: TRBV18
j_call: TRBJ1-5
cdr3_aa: CASSRELELEPQHF

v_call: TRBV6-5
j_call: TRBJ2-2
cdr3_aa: CASSYSGPGELFF

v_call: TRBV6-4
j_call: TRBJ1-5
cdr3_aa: CASRTGNTFISNQPQHF

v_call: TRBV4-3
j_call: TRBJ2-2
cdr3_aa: CASSQEEGINTGELFF

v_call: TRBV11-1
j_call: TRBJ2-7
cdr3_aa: CASRLAETYEQYF

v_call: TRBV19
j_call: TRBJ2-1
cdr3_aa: CASSIPGAIQHPNEQFF

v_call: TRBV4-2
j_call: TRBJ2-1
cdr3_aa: CASSQPGAGYNEQFF

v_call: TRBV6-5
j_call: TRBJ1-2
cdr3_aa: CASSELKSYGYTF

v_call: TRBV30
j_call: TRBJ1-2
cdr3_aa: CAWSARTGYGYTF

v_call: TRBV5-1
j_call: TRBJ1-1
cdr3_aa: CASSSASGQGARAFF

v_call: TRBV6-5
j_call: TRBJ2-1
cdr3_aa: CASSYTDLKGGVQFF

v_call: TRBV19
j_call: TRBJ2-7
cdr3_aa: CASSSGTEYEQYF

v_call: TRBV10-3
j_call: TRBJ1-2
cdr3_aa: CAISGLGSDYGYTF

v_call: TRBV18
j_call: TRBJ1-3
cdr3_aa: CASSPDPGNTIYF

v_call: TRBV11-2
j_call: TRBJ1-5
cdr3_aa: CASSPTLTGNQPQHF

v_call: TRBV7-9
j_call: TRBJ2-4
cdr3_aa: CASSLESDGRSKNIQYF

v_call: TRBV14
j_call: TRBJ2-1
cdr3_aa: CASSDRPREQFF

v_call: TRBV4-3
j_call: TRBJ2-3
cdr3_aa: CASSPGTLPETDTQYF

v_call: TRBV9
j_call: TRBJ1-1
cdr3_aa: CASSVGSGGTEAFF

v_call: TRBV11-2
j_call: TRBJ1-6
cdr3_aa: CASSRGGGRSPLHF

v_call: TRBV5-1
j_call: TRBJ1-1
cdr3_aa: CASSLVGWQNTEAFF

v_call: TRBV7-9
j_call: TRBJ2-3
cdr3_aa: CASSWTNADTQYF

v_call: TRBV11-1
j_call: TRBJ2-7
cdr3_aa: CASSLGGRGGTYEQYF

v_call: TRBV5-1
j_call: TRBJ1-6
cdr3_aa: CASSPDGVSLHF

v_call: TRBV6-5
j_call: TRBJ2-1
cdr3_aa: CASSSPTIAYNEQFF

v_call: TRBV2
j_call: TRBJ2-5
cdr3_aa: CASSELAGGRETQYF

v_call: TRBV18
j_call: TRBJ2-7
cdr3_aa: CASSPQADYEQYF

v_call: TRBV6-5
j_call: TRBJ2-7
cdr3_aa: CASSAAYPPYEQYF

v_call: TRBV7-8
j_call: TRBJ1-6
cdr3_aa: CASSLVGGVNSPLHF

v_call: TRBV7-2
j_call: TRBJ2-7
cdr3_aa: CASSLGPHRPPYEQYF

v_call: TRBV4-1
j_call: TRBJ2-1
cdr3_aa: CASSQEGTSGRNWDEQFF

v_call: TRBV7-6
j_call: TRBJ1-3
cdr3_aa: CASSLGPVNSGNTIYF

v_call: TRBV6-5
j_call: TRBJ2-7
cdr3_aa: CASGRAAEQYF

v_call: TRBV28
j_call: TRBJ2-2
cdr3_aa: CASHQMGGSTRELFF

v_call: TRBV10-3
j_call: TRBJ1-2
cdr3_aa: CAISESMGQLLYGYTF

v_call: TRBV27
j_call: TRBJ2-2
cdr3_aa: CASRPAGWGGELFF

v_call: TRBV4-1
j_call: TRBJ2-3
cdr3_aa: CASSRQARTTDTQYF

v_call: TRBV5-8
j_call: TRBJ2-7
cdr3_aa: CASTPRGGKSSYEQYF

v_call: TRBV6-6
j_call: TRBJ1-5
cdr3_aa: CASTLDRGQPQHF

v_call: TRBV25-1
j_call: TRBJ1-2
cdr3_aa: CASSEWGQAYGYTF